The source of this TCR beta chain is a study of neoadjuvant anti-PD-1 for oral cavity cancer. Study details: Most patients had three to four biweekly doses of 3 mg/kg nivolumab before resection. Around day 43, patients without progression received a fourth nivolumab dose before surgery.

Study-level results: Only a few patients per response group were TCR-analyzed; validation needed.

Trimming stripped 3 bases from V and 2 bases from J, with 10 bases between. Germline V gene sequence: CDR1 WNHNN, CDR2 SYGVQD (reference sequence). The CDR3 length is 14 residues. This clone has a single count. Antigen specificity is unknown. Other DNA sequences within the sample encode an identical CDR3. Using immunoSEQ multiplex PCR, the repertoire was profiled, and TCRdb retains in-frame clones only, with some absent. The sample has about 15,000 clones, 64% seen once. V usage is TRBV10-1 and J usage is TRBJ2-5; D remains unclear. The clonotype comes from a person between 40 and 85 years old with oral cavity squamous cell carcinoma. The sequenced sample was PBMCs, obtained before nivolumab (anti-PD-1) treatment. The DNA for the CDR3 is TGCGCCAGCAGTGACGACGGGTGGCAAGAGACCCAGTACTTC. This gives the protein CASSDDGWQETQYF.